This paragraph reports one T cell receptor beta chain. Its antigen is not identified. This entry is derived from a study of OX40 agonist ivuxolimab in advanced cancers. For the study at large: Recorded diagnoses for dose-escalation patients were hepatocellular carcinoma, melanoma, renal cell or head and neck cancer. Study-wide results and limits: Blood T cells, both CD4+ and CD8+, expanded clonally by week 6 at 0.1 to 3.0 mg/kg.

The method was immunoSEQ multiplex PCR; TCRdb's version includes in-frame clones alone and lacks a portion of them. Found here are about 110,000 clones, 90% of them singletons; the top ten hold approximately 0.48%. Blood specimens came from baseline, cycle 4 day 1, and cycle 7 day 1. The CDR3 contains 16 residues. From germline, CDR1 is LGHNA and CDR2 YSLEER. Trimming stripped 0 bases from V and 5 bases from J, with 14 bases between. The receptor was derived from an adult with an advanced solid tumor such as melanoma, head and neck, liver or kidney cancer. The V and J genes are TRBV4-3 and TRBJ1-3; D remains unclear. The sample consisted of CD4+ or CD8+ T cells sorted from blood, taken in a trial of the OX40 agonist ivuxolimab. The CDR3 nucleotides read TGCGCCAGCAGCCAAGAAGGAGCCCCATCAAGAAACACCATATATTTT. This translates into CASSQEGAPSRNTIYF.